The entry that follows covers one T cell receptor beta chain sequence. The antigen is undetermined. Amplification yielded TCR beta CDR3 regions, with RNA transcripts as the source. HTBI primers were employed in a first-round RT-PCR of the TCR CDR3. TCRdb used MiXCR to reprocess the multiplex PCR reads, holding one entry per CDR3 protein. The repertoire holds 450,000 to 650,000 distinct CDR3 sequences, with roughly 20% as singletons. This entry is derived from a study of T cells in Graves' hyperthyroidism and ophthalmopathy. V was clipped by 0 bases and J by 4 bases, with 12 bases between them. The CDR3 is 15 amino acids. CDR1 and CDR2 from the germline V gene are SGHVS and FQNEAQ. With a duration under 2 months, the hyperthyroidism was newly diagnosed in patients aged 18 to 65. Exclusion of a patient resulted from uncontrolled infection, other autoimmune disease, pregnancy or lactation. Broader study findings: Model output signaled ophthalmopathy a median 6.5 months ahead of onset.

The specimen was blood. The receptor comes from a man younger than 35 with Graves' hyperthyroidism. V and J are TRBV7-8 and TRBJ1-1; D may be TRBD1 (5 bases). The CDR3 coding sequence is TGTGCCAGCAGCTTAGCGTCGGGGCATTCCACTGAAGCTTTCTTT. This codes for CASSLASGHSTEAFF. The full variable domain, completed using reference TRBV7-8 and TRBJ1-1, is GAGVSQSPRYKVAKRGQDVALRCDPISGHVSLFWYQQALGQGPEFLTYFQNEAQLDKSGLPSDRFFAERPEGSVSTLKIQRTQQEDSAVYLCASSLASGHSTEAFFGQGTRLTVV.